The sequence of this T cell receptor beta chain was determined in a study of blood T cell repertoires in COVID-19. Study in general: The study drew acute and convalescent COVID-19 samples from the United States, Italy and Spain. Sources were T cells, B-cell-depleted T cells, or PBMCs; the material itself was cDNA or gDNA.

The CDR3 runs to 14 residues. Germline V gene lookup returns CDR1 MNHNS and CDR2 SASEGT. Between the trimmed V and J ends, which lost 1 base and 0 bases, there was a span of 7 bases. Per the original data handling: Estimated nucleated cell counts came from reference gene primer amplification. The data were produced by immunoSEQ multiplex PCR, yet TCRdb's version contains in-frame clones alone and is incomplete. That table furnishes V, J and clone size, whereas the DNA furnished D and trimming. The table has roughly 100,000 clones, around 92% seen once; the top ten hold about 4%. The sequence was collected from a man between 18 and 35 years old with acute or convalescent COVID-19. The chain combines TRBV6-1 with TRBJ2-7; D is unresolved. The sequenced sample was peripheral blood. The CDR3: CASSEGHSSYEQYF. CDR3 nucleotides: TGTGCCAGCAGTGAAGGTCACAGCTCCTACGAGCAGTACTTC.